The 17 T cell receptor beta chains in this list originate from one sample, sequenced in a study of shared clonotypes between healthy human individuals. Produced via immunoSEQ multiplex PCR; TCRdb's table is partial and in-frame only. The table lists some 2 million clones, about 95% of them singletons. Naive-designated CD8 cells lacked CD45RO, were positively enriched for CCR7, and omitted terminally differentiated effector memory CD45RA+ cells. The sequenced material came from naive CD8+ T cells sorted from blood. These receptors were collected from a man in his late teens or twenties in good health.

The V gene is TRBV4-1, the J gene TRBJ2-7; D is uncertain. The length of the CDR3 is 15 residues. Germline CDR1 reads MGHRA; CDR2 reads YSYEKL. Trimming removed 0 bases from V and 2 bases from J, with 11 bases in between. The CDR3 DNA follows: TGCGCCAGCAGCCAAGATCTAGGGTCCCCCTACGAGCAGTACTTC. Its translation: CASSQDLGSPYEQYF.

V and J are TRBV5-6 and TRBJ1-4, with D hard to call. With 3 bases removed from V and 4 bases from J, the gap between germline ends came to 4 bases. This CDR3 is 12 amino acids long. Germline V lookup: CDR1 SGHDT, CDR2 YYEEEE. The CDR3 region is CASSSHNEKLFF. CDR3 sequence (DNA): TGTGCCAGCAGCTCCCATAATGAAAAACTGTTTTTT.

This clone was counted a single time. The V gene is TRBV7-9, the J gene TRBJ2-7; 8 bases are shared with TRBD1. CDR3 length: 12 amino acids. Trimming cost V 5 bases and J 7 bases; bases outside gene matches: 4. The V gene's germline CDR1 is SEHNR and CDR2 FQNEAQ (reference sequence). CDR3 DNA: TGTGCCAGCAGCCAGGGGGCGGGGGAGCAGTACTTC. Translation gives CASSQGAGEQYF.

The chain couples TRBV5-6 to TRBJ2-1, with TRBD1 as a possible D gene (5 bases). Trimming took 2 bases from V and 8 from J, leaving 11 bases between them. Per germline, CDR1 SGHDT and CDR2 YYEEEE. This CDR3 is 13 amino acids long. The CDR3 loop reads CASSLLRGDEQFF. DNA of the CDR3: TGTGCCAGCAGCTTATTAAGGGGCGATGAGCAGTTCTTC.

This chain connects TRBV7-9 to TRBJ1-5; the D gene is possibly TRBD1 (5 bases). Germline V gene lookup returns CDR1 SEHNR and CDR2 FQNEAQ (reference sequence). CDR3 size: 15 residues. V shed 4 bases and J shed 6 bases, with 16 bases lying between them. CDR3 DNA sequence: TGTGCCAGCAGCTCCAGTCAGGGAGGAGGTCAGCCCCAGCATTTT. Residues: CASSSSQGGGQPQHF.

The CDR3 sequence is CAWSGSLAGGLLAKNIQYF. The CDR3 region has the DNA TGTGCCTGGAGTGGGAGTCTAGCGGGGGGACTCTTAGCCAAAAACATTCAGTACTTC. The chain links TRBV30 to TRBJ2-4; TRBD2 agrees at 11 bases. This CDR3 has 19 residues. The trim removed 1 base at V and 0 bases at J, leaving 11 bases unmatched. The germline V gene has CDR1 GTSNPN and CDR2 SVGIG (reference sequence).

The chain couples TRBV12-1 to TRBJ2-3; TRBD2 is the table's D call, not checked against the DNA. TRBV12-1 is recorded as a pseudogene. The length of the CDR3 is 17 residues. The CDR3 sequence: CASSFLPPSGNTDTQYF. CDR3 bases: TGTGCCAGCAGCTTCCTCCCCCCCAGCGGGAACACAGATACGCAGTATTTT.

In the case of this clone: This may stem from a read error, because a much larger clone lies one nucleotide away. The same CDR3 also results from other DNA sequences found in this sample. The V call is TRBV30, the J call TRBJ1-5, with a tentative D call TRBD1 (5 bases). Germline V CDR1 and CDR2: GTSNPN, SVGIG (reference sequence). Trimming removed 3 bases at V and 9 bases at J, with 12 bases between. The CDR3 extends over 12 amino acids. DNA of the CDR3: TGTGCCTGGAGATCACTGGGGGGGCCCCAGCATTTT. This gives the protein CAWRSLGGPQHF.

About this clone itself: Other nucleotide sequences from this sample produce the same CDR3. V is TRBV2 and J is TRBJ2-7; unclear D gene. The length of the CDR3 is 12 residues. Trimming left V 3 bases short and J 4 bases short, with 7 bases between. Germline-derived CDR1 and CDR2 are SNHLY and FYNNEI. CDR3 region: CASSDAGYEQYF. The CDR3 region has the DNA TGTGCCAGCAGTGACGCCGGATACGAGCAGTACTTC. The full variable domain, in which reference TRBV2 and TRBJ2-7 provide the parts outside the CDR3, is EPEVTQTPSHQVTQMGQEVILRCVPISNHLYFYWYRQILGQKVEFLVSFYNNEISEKSEIFDDQFSVERPDGSNFTLKIRSTKLEDSAMYFCASSDAGYEQYFGPGTRLTVT.

The CDR3, as DNA: TGCGCCAGCAGCTTGGTGGGACAGGGAGAAGGTTGGGCGAGAGGTGAGCAGTTCTTC. Protein sequence: CASSLVGQGEGWARGEQFF. J is TRBJ2-1 and V is TRBV5-1; 9 nucleotides line up with TRBD1. This CDR3 is 19 amino acids long. The germline gives CDR1 SGHRS, CDR2 YFSETQ. The V gene end was trimmed by 0 bases and the J gene end by 9 bases; junction bases not matched to a gene: 19.

Here the CDR3 DNA reads TGCGCCAGCAGCCAAGATACCGGAGGGCGTTACTCTGGAAACACCATATATTTT. It is translated as CASSQDTGGRYSGNTIYF. The V call is TRBV4-1, the J call TRBJ1-3; no firm D call. The CDR3 spans 18 residues. Germline CDR1 is MGHRA and CDR2 is YSYEKL. V lost 0 bases and J 0 bases, leaving 15 bases between the germline ends.

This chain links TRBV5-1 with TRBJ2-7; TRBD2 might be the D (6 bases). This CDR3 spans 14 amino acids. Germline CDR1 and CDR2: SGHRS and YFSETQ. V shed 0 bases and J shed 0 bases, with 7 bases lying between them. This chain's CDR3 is CASSLVAASYEQYF. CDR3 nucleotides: TGCGCCAGCAGCTTGGTAGCGGCCTCCTACGAGCAGTACTTC.

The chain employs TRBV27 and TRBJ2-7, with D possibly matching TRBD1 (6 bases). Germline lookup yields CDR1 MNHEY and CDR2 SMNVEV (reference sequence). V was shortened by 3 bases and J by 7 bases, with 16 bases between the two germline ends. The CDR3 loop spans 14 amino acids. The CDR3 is CASSFSDSPGEQYF. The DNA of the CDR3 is TGTGCCAGCAGTTTTTCGGACAGTCCGGGGGAGCAGTACTTC.

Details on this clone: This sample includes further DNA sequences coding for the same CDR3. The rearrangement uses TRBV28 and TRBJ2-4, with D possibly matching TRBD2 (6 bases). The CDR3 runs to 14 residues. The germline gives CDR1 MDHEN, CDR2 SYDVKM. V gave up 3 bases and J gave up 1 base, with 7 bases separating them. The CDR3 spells CASSFRGAKNIQYF. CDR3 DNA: TGTGCCAGCAGTTTCCGGGGGGCCAAAAACATTCAGTACTTC.

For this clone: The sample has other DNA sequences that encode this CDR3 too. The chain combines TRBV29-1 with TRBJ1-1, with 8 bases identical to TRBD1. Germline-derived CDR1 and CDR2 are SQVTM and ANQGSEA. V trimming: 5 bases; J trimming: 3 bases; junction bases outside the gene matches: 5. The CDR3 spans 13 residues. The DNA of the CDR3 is TGCAGCGTTCGAACAGGGGGTGACACTGAAGCTTTCTTT. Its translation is CSVRTGGDTEAFF.

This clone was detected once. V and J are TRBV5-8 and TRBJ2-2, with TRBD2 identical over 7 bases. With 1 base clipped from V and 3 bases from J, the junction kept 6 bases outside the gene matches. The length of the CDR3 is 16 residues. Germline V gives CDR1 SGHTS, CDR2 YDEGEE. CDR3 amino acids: CASSLLAVADTGELFF. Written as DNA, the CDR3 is TGTGCCAGCAGCTTGCTAGCGGTCGCGGACACCGGGGAGCTGTTTTTT.

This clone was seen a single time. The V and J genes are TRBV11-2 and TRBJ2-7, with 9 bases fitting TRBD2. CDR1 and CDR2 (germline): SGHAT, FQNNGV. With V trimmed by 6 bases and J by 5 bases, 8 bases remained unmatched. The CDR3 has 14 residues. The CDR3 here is CASSSLAGENEQYF. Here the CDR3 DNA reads TGTGCCAGCAGTTCTTTAGCGGGAGAGAACGAGCAGTACTTC.